Given below is one TCR beta chain in context. The junction departs from the called germline gene at one end, perhaps through a read error. These data come from a study of blood T cells in healthy people across ages. Study context: Capture by template switching was about one barcoded beta molecule per two T cells.

Primers used in a second PCR of about 7 to 12 cycles were a sample-barcoded 5' primer and a J-beta primer mix. All cDNA molecules were each tagged by a template-switch adaptor with 12 random nucleotides. TCRdb itself ran the 5' RACE reads through MiXCR, one entry per CDR3 protein. The sample includes roughly 800,000 distinct CDR3 sequences, just under 25% seen only once; the top ten take 8% to 10%. Per germline, CDR1 LNHDA and CDR2 SQIVND (reference sequence). This CDR3 is built from 17 residues. A further study also used this sample, focusing on T cells of mothers and their children.

The clonotype originates from a boy between 10 and 17 years old in good health. The material sequenced was blood. This chain uses TRBV19 with TRBJ2-6, with TRBD2 as a possible D gene (5 bases). The chain's CDR3 is CASSIDHMDSVANVLTF. As DNA, the CDR3 is TGTGCCAGTAGTATAGATCATATGGACTCTGTGGCCAACGTCCTGACTTTC.